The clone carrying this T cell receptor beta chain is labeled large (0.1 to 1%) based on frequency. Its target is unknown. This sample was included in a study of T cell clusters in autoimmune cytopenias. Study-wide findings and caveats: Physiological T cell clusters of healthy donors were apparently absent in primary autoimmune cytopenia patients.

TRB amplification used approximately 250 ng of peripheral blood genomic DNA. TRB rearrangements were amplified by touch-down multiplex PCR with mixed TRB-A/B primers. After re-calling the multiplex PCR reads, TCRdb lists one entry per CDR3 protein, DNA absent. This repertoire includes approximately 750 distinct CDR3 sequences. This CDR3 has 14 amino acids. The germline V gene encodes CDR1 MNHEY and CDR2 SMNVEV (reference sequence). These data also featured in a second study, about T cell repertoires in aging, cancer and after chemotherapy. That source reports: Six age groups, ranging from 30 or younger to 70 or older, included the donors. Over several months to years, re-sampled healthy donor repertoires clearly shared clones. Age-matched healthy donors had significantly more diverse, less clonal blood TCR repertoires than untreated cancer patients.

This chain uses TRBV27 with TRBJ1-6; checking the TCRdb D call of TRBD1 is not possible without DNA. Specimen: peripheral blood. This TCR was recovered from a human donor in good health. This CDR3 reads CASSLSGGIAPLHF.